These 32 T cell receptor beta chains were sequenced from one sample in a study of CD8+CD57+ T cells in acquired aplastic anemia. Using genomic DNA as the template, TCR beta VDJ and CDR3 profiling was carried out. TCRdb re-derived calls from the reads in MiXCR, one entry per CDR3 protein. The data contain 160,000 or so distinct CDR3 sequences, around 48% of them singletons. It was patients with CD8+CD57+ cell expansion by flow cytometry who were chosen for sequencing. Specimen: sorted CD4+, CD8+, or CD8+CD57+ T cells (not recorded which) from PBMCs. All receptors derive from a human donor with aplastic anemia.

There are many counts of this clonotype. The rearrangement uses TRBV30 and TRBJ2-7, with a possible D match to TRBD1 (6 bases). CDR1 is GTSNPN, CDR2 SVGIG, per germline (reference sequence). The V end was cut by 2 bases, the J end by 1 base, with 9 bases between. CDR3 length: 13 residues. CDR3: CAWSIGQSYEQYF. The CDR3 bases are TGTGCCTGGAGTATCGGACAGTCCTACGAGCAGTACTTC.

This clonotype has just a few counts. One end of the junction is discordant with germline, which a read error may explain. The chain links TRBV6-5 to TRBJ1-1; D is uncertain. Germline loops: CDR1 MNHEY, CDR2 SVGAGI. The CDR3 spans 11 residues. The CDR3 is CVSSYSDEAFF. DNA of the CDR3: TGTGTCAGCAGTTATTCGGATGAAGCTTTCTTT.

The chain couples TRBV5-4 to TRBJ2-2, with no clear D. This CDR3 region has 14 residues. Germline values: CDR1 SGHNT, CDR2 YYREEE (reference sequence). Deletions cut 4 bases from V and 2 bases from J, with 9 bases between. In nucleotides, the CDR3 is TGTGCCAGCAGCGGTGGGTTAAACACCGGGGAGCTGTTTTTT. Its protein product is CASSGGLNTGELFF.

This clonotype was detected ten times or more. The chain has TRBV7-9 and TRBJ2-3, with unresolved D. The CDR3 loop spans 13 amino acids. V was cut by 3 bases and J by 5 bases, with 9 bases left in between. The germline V gene encodes CDR1 SEHNR and CDR2 FQNEAQ (reference sequence). CDR3 DNA: TGTGCCAGCAGCTTCGATCCGAGAGATACGCAGTATTTT. This encodes CASSFDPRDTQYF.

The rearrangement joins TRBV20-1 to TRBJ2-3; 7 bases fit TRBD2. Losses at the gene ends were 1 base for V and 4 bases for J; bases not matched to a gene: 2. Germline V gene lookup returns CDR1 DFQATT and CDR2 SNEGSKA (reference sequence). The CDR3 totals 13 residues. The DNA of the CDR3 is TGCAGTGCTAGAGTGGGGGGGGCAGATACGCAGTATTTT. Protein product: CSARVGGADTQYF.

This clonotype has ten or more counts. The V and J genes are TRBV11-2 and TRBJ1-1; no clear D. V lost 5 bases to trimming and J lost 7 bases, with 11 bases between them. The CDR3 sequence is 12 residues long. The V gene's germline CDR1 is SGHAT and CDR2 FQNNGV. DNA for the CDR3: TGTGCCAGCAGCCAGGCGAGGAATGAAGCTTTCTTT. It codes for CASSQARNEAFF.

This clonotype was seen a few times. The chain joins TRBV2 to TRBJ2-1; 12 nucleotides align to TRBD2. Unmatched junction bases numbered 6, after V lost 5 bases and J lost 7 bases. Germline V CDR1 and CDR2: SNHLY, FYNNEI. The CDR3 has 15 residues. The CDR3 nucleotides are TGTGCCAGCAGTAGGACTAGCGGGATAGGTAATGAGCAGTTCTTC. It translates to CASSRTSGIGNEQFF.

The chain links TRBV20-1 to TRBJ1-1; D possibly corresponds to TRBD1 (6 bases). CDR1 and CDR2 (germline): DFQATT, SNEGSKA (reference sequence). This CDR3 contains 12 residues. This CDR3 is CRSLRDTSEAFF. The CDR3 DNA follows: TGCAGATCACTCCGGGACACGTCTGAAGCTTTCTTT.

The chain recombines TRBV25-1 with TRBJ1-6; 9 bases agree with TRBD1. The CDR3 contains 14 residues. The V and J ends lost 4 bases and 9 bases, in that order; junction bases with no gene match: 4. From germline, CDR1 is MGHDK and CDR2 SYGVNS. The CDR3: CASSAGQGVSPLHF. The CDR3 region has the DNA TGTGCCAGCAGTGCGGGACAGGGAGTTTCACCCCTCCACTTT.

This clonotype was detected many times. The V gene is TRBV7-9, the J gene TRBJ1-2; TRBD1 matches 11 bases. Germline assignment: CDR1 SEHNR and CDR2 FQNEAQ (reference sequence). CDR3 size: 16 residues. J lost 0 bases, V lost 4 bases, and 4 bases had no gene match. The DNA for the CDR3 is TGTGCCAGCAGCTACCCGGGACAGGGGGCTAACTATGGCTACACCTTC. This encodes CASSYPGQGANYGYTF.

This clonotype was counted many times. V and J are TRBV14 and TRBJ1-1; D is unclear. The germline V gene encodes CDR1 SGHDN and CDR2 FVKESK. V was pared by 4 bases and J by 1 base, with 19 bases between. The CDR3 has 17 residues. CDR3 coding DNA: TGTGCCAGCAGCCCACTAGGCTCAGGCAGGCCGAACACTGAAGCTTTCTTT. It specifies CASSPLGSGRPNTEAFF.

On this clonotype itself: This is likely a read error, given that the CDR3 carries no conserved phenylalanine or tryptophan at its end. The chain is built from TRBV6-5 and TRBJ2-7; TRBD1 matches 7 bases. CDR1 is MNHEY, CDR2 SVGAGI, per germline. Trimming removed 2 bases from V and 5 bases from J; junction bases left unmatched: 9. CDR3 size: 15 residues. The CDR3 loop is CASSYRGGAVDEQYL. For the CDR3, the DNA is TGTGCCAGCAGTTACCGAGGGGGCGCAGTGGACGAGCAGTACCTC.

This clonotype showed up just a few times. The J gene is TRBJ1-2, the V gene TRBV20-1; 7 bases line up with TRBD1. Unmatched junction bases numbered 8, after V lost 2 bases and J lost 5 bases. The length of the CDR3 is 14 residues. Germline V lookup: CDR1 DFQATT, CDR2 SNEGSKA (reference sequence). The CDR3 sequence: CSARPTGEGYGYTF. CDR3 nucleotide sequence: TGCAGTGCTAGACCAACAGGGGAAGGTTATGGCTACACCTTC.

This clonotype turned up a few times. The chain uses TRBV11-2 and TRBJ2-6; possibly TRBD2 for D (6 bases). The V end was cut by 2 bases, the J end by 0 bases, with 14 bases between. The CDR3 is made up of 18 amino acids. The germline V gene encodes CDR1 SGHAT and CDR2 FQNNGV. DNA for the CDR3: TGTGCCAGCAGCTTACAACCGGGACTGATCTCTGGGGCCAACGTCCTGACTTTC. As protein: CASSLQPGLISGANVLTF.

CDR3 protein: CASSQGVWGQGIGNTIYF. CDR3 bases: TGTGCCAGCAGCCAGGGAGTATGGGGACAGGGGATAGGAAACACCATATATTTT. The chain couples TRBV3-1 to TRBJ1-3, with 10 bases matching TRBD1. The CDR3 is 18 residues long. CDR1 and CDR2 (germline): LGHDT, YNNKEL (reference sequence). V shed 3 bases and J 4 bases; nucleotides not matched to a gene: 12. Full variable domain (remainder filled in from reference TRBV3-1 and TRBJ1-3): DTAVSQTPKYLVTQMGNDKSIKCEQNLGHDTMYWYKQDSKKFLKIMFSYNNKELIINETVPNRFSPKSPDKAHLNLHINSLELGDSAVYFCASSQGVWGQGIGNTIYFGEGSWLTVV.

The J gene is TRBJ1-1, the V gene TRBV15; no clear D gene. Germline-derived CDR1 and CDR2 are LNHNV and YYDKDF (reference sequence). The length of the CDR3 is 12 residues. V was shortened by 0 bases and J by 7 bases, with 6 bases between the two germline ends. For the CDR3, the DNA is TGTGCCACCAGCAGAGATCGTCATGAAGCTTTCTTT. Protein product: CATSRDRHEAFF.

This clonotype was counted at least ten times. The chain uses TRBV2 and TRBJ1-2; no definite D call. V was shortened by 0 bases and J by 10 bases, with 15 bases between the two germline ends. The germline V gene encodes CDR1 SNHLY and CDR2 FYNNEI. This CDR3 contains 14 residues. CDR3 nucleotides: TGTGCCAGCAGTGAAGCAGGAGCCTTCCCCCTCTACACCTTC. As protein: CASSEAGAFPLYTF.

In this sample, this clonotype turned up many times. The chain uses TRBV4-2 and TRBJ2-7; D gene unclear. V lost 4 bases to trimming and J lost 5 bases, with 12 bases between them. The CDR3 is 13 residues long. Germline CDR1 and CDR2: LGHNA and YNFKEQ. The CDR3 DNA reads as TGTGCCAGCAGCCCAAGAAACGGAAACGAGCAGTACTTC. The encoded protein is CASSPRNGNEQYF.

This clonotype was seen many times. The V and J genes are TRBV19 and TRBJ1-1; TRBD1 matches at 8 bases. CDR1 is LNHDA and CDR2 is SQIVND in the germline V gene (reference sequence). This CDR3 spans 14 amino acids. V gave up 3 bases and J gave up 6 bases; unmatched junction bases: 6. CDR3 nucleotide sequence: TGTGCCAGTAGTATTACAGGGGGGATGGCTGAAGCTTTCTTT. Its translation is CASSITGGMAEAFF.

The V gene is TRBV10-3, the J gene TRBJ1-1; D perhaps matches TRBD1 (6 bases). The CDR3 has 14 amino acids. CDR1 and CDR2 from the germline V gene are ENHRY and SYGVKD. With 4 bases removed from V and 2 bases from J, the gap between germline ends came to 11 bases. CDR3 sequence reads: CAISGGGTNTEAFF. CDR3 nucleotides: TGTGCCATCAGTGGTGGAGGGACAAACACTGAAGCTTTCTTT.

This rearrangement joins TRBV2 to TRBJ2-3; TRBD2 matches at 7 bases. The CDR3 has 14 amino acids. J lost 5 bases, V lost 9 bases, and 11 bases had no gene match. From germline, CDR1 is SNHLY and CDR2 FYNNEI. Written as DNA, the CDR3 is TGTGCCAGTGGGGAGGACCCGGGGGGAGATACGCAGTATTTT. This sequence encodes CASGEDPGGDTQYF.

This clonotype was counted a single time. The rearrangement uses TRBV19 and TRBJ1-1; D ambiguous. Trimming left V 4 bases short and J 5 bases short, with 11 bases between. CDR1 and CDR2 (germline): LNHDA, SQIVND (reference sequence). This CDR3 region has 13 residues. CDR3 bases: TGTGCCAGTAGTACTTCTGGGCGAACTGAAGCTTTCTTT. Translating gives CASSTSGRTEAFF. Supplemented by reference TRBV19 and TRBJ1-1, the full variable domain reads DGGITQSPKYLFRKEGQNVTLSCEQNLNHDAMYWYRQDPGQGLRLIYYSQIVNDFQKGDIAEGYSVSREKKESFPLTVTSAQKNPTAFYLCASSTSGRTEAFFGQGTRLTVV.

This sequence joins TRBV6-1 and TRBJ1-2; 7 nucleotides line up with TRBD1. The J segment lost 4 bases and the V segment lost 5 bases, leaving 7 bases of the junction unmatched. The CDR3 consists of 14 residues. Germline lookup yields CDR1 MNHNS and CDR2 SASEGT. CDR3 bases: TGTGCCAGCAGTACGGGACAGACGGGCTATGGCTACACCTTC. This encodes CASSTGQTGYGYTF.

This clonotype was observed a handful of times. The chain carries TRBV30 and TRBJ1-1; possibly TRBD1 for D (5 bases). This CDR3 is 11 amino acids long. The germline gives CDR1 GTSNPN, CDR2 SVGIG (reference sequence). V was shortened by 7 bases and J by 3 bases, with 9 bases between the two germline ends. CDR3 residues: CASSGDTEAFF. CDR3 nucleotide sequence: TGTGCCTCATCGGGGGACACTGAAGCTTTCTTT.

In this sample, this clonotype turned up many times. The chain joins TRBV4-2 to TRBJ2-1, with D perhaps given as TRBD1 or TRBD2 (5 bases each). CDR3 length: 13 residues. The germline V gene encodes CDR1 LGHNA and CDR2 YNFKEQ. Trimming left V 4 bases short and J 8 bases short, with 12 bases between. CDR3 nucleotide sequence: TGTGCCAGCAGCCCCCCCCTGGGGGATGAGCAGTTCTTC. Protein product: CASSPPLGDEQFF.

V gene TRBV7-1 combines with J gene TRBJ2-2; TRBD2 is a possible D gene (5 bases). Being an ORF, TRBV7-1 has a function that is uncertain. The CDR3 extends over 14 amino acids. Between the trimmed V and J ends, which lost 0 bases and 5 bases, there was a span of 7 bases. The CDR3 DNA reads TGTGCCAGCAGCTCAGCAACGGGGACCGGGGAGCTGTTTTTT. Translation: CASSSATGTGELFF.

About this clonotype itself: A much larger clone lies one base from this, so it may be a read error. V usage is TRBV12-3 or TRBV12-4 and J usage is TRBJ2-2; perhaps D is TRBD1 or TRBD2 (6 bases each). V shed 7 bases and J shed 4 bases, with 13 bases lying between them. CDR3 length: 14 residues. Here the CDR3 DNA reads TGTGCCAGCATGGAACGGGGGCCCACCGGGGAGCTGTTTTTT. Protein sequence: CASMERGPTGELFF.

This clonotype occurred many times. The chain carries TRBV12-3 or TRBV12-4 and TRBJ2-1; D unresolved. Trimming removed 6 bases from V and 4 bases from J, with 13 bases in between. The CDR3 is made up of 14 amino acids. The CDR3 sequence: CASSTLEGYNEQFF. CDR3 coding DNA: TGTGCCAGCAGCACCCTCGAAGGGTACAATGAGCAGTTCTTC.

This chain joins TRBV10-3 and TRBJ2-3, with 10 bases aligning to TRBD2. The length of the CDR3 is 15 residues. Trimming took 2 bases from V and 7 from J; bases not matched to a gene: 6. Germline loops: CDR1 ENHRY, CDR2 SYGVKD. The CDR3 is CAISESGGALNTQYF. The CDR3 region has the DNA TGTGCCATCAGTGAGAGCGGGGGGGCTTTAAATACGCAGTATTTT.

This clonotype has a handful of counts. CDR3 nucleotides: TGTGCCTGGGTTACCACGGGAGTTGAGTACGAGCAGTACTTC. Its translation is CAWVTTGVEYEQYF. J is TRBJ2-7 and V is TRBV30, with D perhaps matching TRBD2 (6 bases). The CDR3 runs 14 residues. The V end was cut by 5 bases, the J end by 4 bases, with 18 bases between. CDR1 is GTSNPN, CDR2 SVGIG, per germline (reference sequence).

This rearrangement joins TRBV2 to TRBJ2-7, with 7 bases fitting TRBD2. CDR1 and CDR2 (germline): SNHLY, FYNNEI. After removal of 8 bases from V and 4 bases from J, the junction contained 2 bases not matched to a gene. The CDR3 is 11 residues long. The CDR3 loop reads CASGRGYEQYF. In DNA, the CDR3 is TGTGCCAGCGGGAGGGGTTACGAGCAGTACTTC.

This clonotype was observed a handful of times. The chain uses TRBV30 and TRBJ2-2; D gene ambiguous. Germline CDR1 and CDR2: GTSNPN and SVGIG (reference sequence). V gave up 0 bases and J gave up 1 base, with 6 bases separating them. CDR3 length equals 14 residues. CDR3 in DNA: TGTGCCTGGAGTGTACACAGGAACACCGGGGAGCTGTTTTTT. Its translation is CAWSVHRNTGELFF.